Listed below are T cell receptor beta chains from one sample, sequenced in a study of siplizumab effects on memory and regulatory T cells. The table came from immunoSEQ multiplex PCR; TCRdb's copy has only in-frame clones and leaves some out. The data contain some 110,000 clones, approximately 94% of them singletons. Sequenced material: non-Treg CD4+ T cells sorted from blood. All receptors come from a human donor in good health. CDR3s include the opening cysteine and the closing phenylalanine or tryptophan. D genes are given only for firm matches. Rows give clone size only sometimes, using once, few, many, or a class for an expanded clone.

d_call,clone_size,v_call,j_call,cdr3_aa,cdr3_nt
-,-,TRBV6-5,TRBJ2-7,CASHSQNFYEQYF,TGTGCCAGCCATTCCCAGAATTTCTACGAGCAGTACTTC
-,-,TRBV7-9,TRBJ2-3,CASRWAWADTQYF,TGTGCCAGCAGGTGGGCGTGGGCAGATACGCAGTATTTT
TRBD2,-,TRBV11-2,TRBJ2-3,CASSFSGRADTQYF,TGTGCCAGCAGCTTTAGCGGGAGGGCAGACACGCAGTATTTT
-,-,TRBV5-1,TRBJ1-2,CASSLGWVGYTF,TGCGCCAGCAGCTTGGGGTGGGTTGGCTACACCTTC
-,-,TRBV30,TRBJ2-7,CAWSVGGGGGYEQYF,TGTGCCTGGAGTGTAGGGGGAGGGGGCGGCTACGAGCAGTACTTC
-,few,TRBV6-1,TRBJ1-2,CASSEITYGYTF,TGTGCCAGCAGTGAAATAACCTATGGCTACACCTTC
-,-,TRBV5-1,TRBJ1-4,CASSLAPTGTTTNEKLFF,TGCGCCAGCAGCTTGGCCCCTACAGGGACTACAACTAATGAAAAACTGTTTTTT
TRBD2,-,TRBV18,TRBJ2-3,CASSPPGDKGLAGKGPDTQYF,TGTGCCAGCTCACCACCGGGGGACAAGGGACTAGCGGGAAAAGGGCCAGATACGCAGTATTTT
TRBD1,-,TRBV2,TRBJ1-5,CASNDRGYQPQHF,TGTGCCAGCAATGACAGGGGTTATCAGCCCCAGCATTTT
-,-,TRBV2,TRBJ2-5,CASNAGAFSKGQETQYF,TGTGCCAGTAATGCTGGCGCCTTTAGTAAGGGCCAAGAGACCCAGTACTTC
-,few,TRBV16,TRBJ1-1,CASSQQQAEAFF,TGTGCCAGCAGCCAACAGCAGGCTGAAGCTTTCTTT
TRBD2,-,TRBV19,TRBJ2-2,CASSTLAGQTGELFF,TGTGCCAGTAGTACTCTAGCGGGACAGACCGGGGAGCTGTTTTTT
TRBD1,-,TRBV7-9,TRBJ1-3,CASSSWDSRSGNTIYF,TGTGCCAGCAGCTCCTGGGACAGCCGCTCTGGAAACACCATATATTTT
TRBD1,-,TRBV5-1,TRBJ1-1,CASSLWGQGEAFF,TGCGCCAGCAGCTTGTGGGGACAGGGAGAAGCTTTCTTT
TRBD2,-,TRBV6-4,TRBJ2-2,CASSGSSGSTGELFF,TGTGCCAGCAGTGGGTCTAGCGGGTCCACCGGGGAGCTGTTTTTT
-,-,TRBV4-2,TRBJ2-5,CASSQVGGPDRTQYF,TGTGCCAGCAGCCAAGTAGGGGGACCTGATCGGACCCAGTACTTC
-,-,TRBV5-1,TRBJ1-3,CASSPGTSSGNTIYF,TGCGCCAGCAGCCCAGGGACAAGCTCTGGAAACACCATATATTTT
-,-,TRBV7-3,TRBJ2-2,CASSLTAGELFF,TGTGCCAGCAGCTTAACGGCCGGGGAGCTGTTTTTT
TRBD1,-,TRBV29-1,TRBJ2-5,CSVRTGGETQYF,TGCAGCGTTAGAACAGGGGGAGAGACCCAGTACTTC
TRBD1,-,TRBV18,TRBJ2-1,CASSPRTGPYNEQFF,TGTGCCAGCTCACCACGGACAGGGCCCTACAATGAGCAGTTCTTC
-,-,TRBV30,TRBJ2-1,CAWSLESSYNEQFF,TGTGCCTGGAGTCTTGAGAGCTCCTACAATGAGCAGTTCTTC
-,-,TRBV5-4,TRBJ1-1,CASSGGGPLTEAFF,TGTGCCAGCAGCGGGGGGGGCCCGCTAACTGAAGCTTTCTTT
-,-,TRBV7-9,TRBJ2-3,CASSFASTDTQYF,TGTGCCAGCAGCTTTGCTAGCACAGATACGCAGTATTTT
-,-,TRBV19,TRBJ2-6,CASRAFGYSGANVLTF,TGTGCCAGTAGGGCTTTCGGATACTCTGGGGCCAACGTCCTGACTTTC
-,few,TRBV28,TRBJ1-1,CASKEVTEAFF,TGTGCCAGCAAGGAGGTCACTGAAGCTTTCTTT
TRBD1,-,TRBV6-5,TRBJ2-3,CASSYGQGATDTQYF,TGTGCCAGCAGTTACGGGCAGGGGGCCACAGATACGCAGTATTTT
-,-,TRBV7-9,TRBJ2-7,CASSSTGPTPYEQYF,TGTGCCAGCAGCTCGACGGGGCCCACTCCCTACGAGCAGTACTTC
TRBD2,-,TRBV29-1,TRBJ2-7,CSVEGASGGPSYEQYF,TGCAGCGTTGAAGGAGCTAGCGGGGGACCGTCCTACGAGCAGTACTTC
-,-,TRBV18,TRBJ1-2,CASSQGGNLYGYTF,TGTGCCAGCTCACAGGGGGGGAACCTCTATGGCTACACCTTC
-,once,TRBV11-3,TRBJ2-6,CASSNSADSGANVLTF,TGTGCCAGCAGCAACTCAGCGGATTCTGGGGCCAACGTCCTGACTTTC
TRBD2,-,TRBV4-1,TRBJ2-6,CASSQGSGTSGANVLTF,TGCGCCAGCAGCCAAGGTAGCGGGACTTCTGGGGCCAACGTCCTGACTTTC
-,-,TRBV25-1,TRBJ2-7,CASMNMYNEQYF,TGTGCCAGCATGAATATGTACAACGAGCAGTACTTC
-,-,TRBV11-2,TRBJ1-3,CASSLAGNTIYF,TGTGCCAGCAGCTTAGCTGGAAACACCATATATTTT
TRBD1,-,TRBV11-2,TRBJ1-2,CASSSPRDRVDGYTF,TGTGCCAGCAGCTCTCCCCGGGACAGGGTGGATGGCTACACCTTC
-,once,TRBV7-8,TRBJ1-1,CASSHGGTIRRRTEAFF,TGTGCCAGCAGCCACGGGGGGACAATCCGTCGGAGGACTGAAGCTTTCTTT
TRBD1,once,TRBV5-1,TRBJ1-6,CASSLAGQGISYNSPLHF,TGCGCCAGCAGCTTGGCTGGACAGGGGATTTCCTATAATTCACCCCTCCACTTT
-,-,TRBV19,TRBJ2-1,CASKLANTYNEQFF,TGTGCCAGTAAGTTAGCCAATACCTACAATGAGCAGTTCTTC
-,-,TRBV19,TRBJ1-2,CASSSGANYGYTF,TGTGCCAGTAGTTCTGGGGCTAACTATGGCTACACCTTC
-,-,TRBV6-1,TRBJ1-3,CASSLSFYSGNTIYF,TGTGCCAGCAGTCTTTCCTTTTATTCTGGAAACACCATATATTTT
-,once,TRBV6-1,TRBJ1-2,CATSVGVNYGYTF,TGTGCCACCTCCGTCGGGGTAAACTATGGCTACACCTTC
-,-,TRBV15,TRBJ2-2,CATSRDPRGTGELFF,TGTGCCACCAGCAGAGATCCTCGGGGGACCGGGGAGCTGTTTTTT
TRBD1,-,TRBV28,TRBJ2-7,CASSSRTGYYEQYF,TGTGCCAGCAGTTCACGGACAGGCTACTACGAGCAGTACTTC
TRBD2,-,TRBV7-8,TRBJ2-1,CASSPSGESYNEQFF,TGTGCCAGCAGCCCTAGCGGGGAATCCTACAATGAGCAGTTCTTC
-,-,TRBV23-1,TRBJ1-6,CASSRQITDRGVSPLHF,TGCGCCAGCAGTCGGCAGATAACGGATAGGGGAGTTTCACCCCTCCACTTT
-,-,TRBV5-1,TRBJ1-1,CASRPGTEGTEAFF,TGCGCCAGCAGACCAGGGACTGAGGGTACTGAAGCTTTCTTT
-,-,TRBV5-1,TRBJ2-7,CASTAPGTSYEQYF,TGCGCCAGCACCGCGCCGGGGACTTCCTACGAGCAGTACTTC
-,-,TRBV7-9,TRBJ2-7,CASSLNVNSHEQYF,TGTGCCAGCAGCTTAAATGTGAATTCCCACGAGCAGTACTTC
-,-,TRBV20-1,TRBJ2-7,CSALLEYEQYF,TGCAGTGCTCTTCTAGAATACGAGCAGTACTTC
-,-,TRBV5-4,TRBJ2-2,CASSRRGDGTGELFF,TGTGCCAGCAGCCGCCGAGGGGATGGCACCGGGGAGCTGTTTTTT
-,-,TRBV20-1,TRBJ1-2,CSAKGGKVHTF,TGCAGTGCTAAGGGGGGGAAGGTACACACCTTC
-,-,TRBV5-1,TRBJ1-4,CASSTGADENEKLFF,TGCGCCAGCAGCACCGGGGCCGACGAGAATGAAAAACTGTTTTTT
-,-,TRBV28,TRBJ1-3,CASSYRSPSGNTIYF,TGTGCCAGCAGTTACAGGTCGCCCTCTGGAAACACCATATATTTT
TRBD2,-,TRBV7-3,TRBJ2-5,CASSLRLAAQETQYF,TGTGCCAGCAGCCTTCGACTAGCGGCTCAAGAGACCCAGTACTTC
-,-,TRBV11-3,TRBJ1-5,CASSLDGRRIGNQPQHF,TGTGCCAGCAGCTTAGACGGGCGGCGGATTGGCAATCAGCCCCAGCATTTT
-,-,TRBV21-1,TRBJ2-3,CASSAPGLAGPNTCTQYF,TGTGCCAGCAGCGCCCCGGGACTAGCGGGACCAAACACCTGTACGCAGTATTTT
-,once,TRBV5-1,TRBJ1-1,CASSLLGNGNTEAFF,TGCGCCAGCAGCTTGTTAGGGAATGGGAACACTGAAGCTTTCTTT
-,-,TRBV2,TRBJ1-2,CASRLGRGSDYGYTF,TGTGCCAGCAGATTGGGGCGGGGATCAGACTATGGCTACACCTTC
-,-,TRBV7-9,TRBJ2-1,CASSQDRSDNEQFF,TGTGCCAGCAGCCAAGACAGGAGCGACAATGAGCAGTTCTTC
-,-,TRBV19,TRBJ2-3,CASSMWQTFTDTQYF,TGTGCCAGTAGTATGTGGCAGACATTCACAGATACGCAGTATTTT